This T cell receptor beta chain was recovered during a study of blood T cells in healthy people across ages. V lost 6 bases, J lost 2 bases, and 5 bases stayed unmatched. This CDR3 comprises 14 residues. The germline V gene has CDR1 MDHEN and CDR2 SYDVKM. A J-beta primer mix and a sample-barcoded 5' primer were used in a second PCR of roughly 6 to 12 cycles. TCRdb reprocessed the 5' RACE reads via MiXCR and lists one record per CDR3 protein. The sample holds approximately 400,000 distinct CDR3 sequences, about 49% seen once. Study conclusions and caveats: The study lacked donor CMV status, which possibly confounded expanded clonotype changes.

Of note for this clonotype: What it binds is unknown.

There were healthy Caucasian individuals from Russia, aged roughly 6 to 95, serving as donors. The receptor's source is a man between 60 and 75 years old in good health. The chain joins TRBV28 to TRBJ2-3; 7 bases line up with TRBD1. Sequencing was carried out using blood. The CDR3 sequence is CASRGDSTTDTQYF. CDR3 nucleotide sequence: TGTGCCAGCAGAGGGGACAGCACCACAGATACGCAGTATTTT.